These T cell receptor beta chains were read from a single sample in a study of T cell responses to AZD1222 COVID-19 vaccine. Using immunoSEQ multiplex PCR, the repertoire was profiled, and TCRdb retains in-frame clones only, with some absent. The sample lists 85,000 to 90,000 clones; around 90% were seen once. The source material was peripheral blood, sampled on day 0 of AZD1222 vaccination. These receptors were taken from an adult in good health. Both conserved end residues are part of each CDR3. Fields, in order: V gene, J gene, D gene, clone size, CDR3 protein, CDR3 DNA. The D gene is left open where the match is weak. Clone size, where shown, is once, few, many, or a class for clones that have expanded.

TRBV11-2	TRBJ1-1	.	.	CASSLQGGEAFF	TGTGCCAGCAGCTTACAGGGCGGCGAAGCTTTCTTT
TRBV28	TRBJ2-7	TRBD1	.	CASSPPTGSHSYEQYF	TGTGCCAGCAGTCCCCCGACAGGGTCTCATTCCTACGAGCAGTACTTC
TRBV19	TRBJ2-6	.	.	CATKDSLSSGANVLTF	TGTGCCACCAAAGACAGTCTCAGCTCTGGGGCCAACGTCCTGACTTTC
TRBV5-4	TRBJ2-7	TRBD1	.	CASGTVYEQYF	TGTGCCAGCGGGACAGTCTACGAGCAGTACTTC
TRBV10-3	TRBJ2-3	TRBD2	.	CAISYGTSGSADTQYF	TGTGCCATCAGCTATGGGACTAGCGGGAGCGCAGATACGCAGTATTTT
TRBV7-3	TRBJ2-3	TRBD2	.	CASSPLADSTDTQYF	TGTGCCAGCAGCCCTCTAGCGGATAGCACAGATACGCAGTATTTT
TRBV10-2	TRBJ2-7	TRBD1	.	CASTGTAVLYF	TGCGCCAGCACTGGGACAGCGGTTCTGTACTTC
TRBV4-1	TRBJ2-4	TRBD2	.	CASSQRAGGAKNIQYF	TGCGCCAGCAGCCAACGCGCGGGAGGGGCCAAAAACATTCAGTACTTC
TRBV27	TRBJ2-3	.	.	CASSPAPGEHTDTQYF	TGTGCCAGCAGTCCCGCCCCAGGCGAGCACACAGATACGCAGTATTTT
TRBV27	TRBJ2-7	TRBD2	once	CASSRASGSISSYEQYF	TGTGCCAGCAGCCGAGCTAGCGGGAGCATTTCTTCCTACGAGCAGTACTTC
TRBV9	TRBJ2-5	TRBD2	.	CASSVDSGRKGETQYF	TGTGCCAGCAGCGTTGATAGCGGGAGAAAAGGAGAGACCCAGTACTTC
TRBV9	TRBJ1-1	TRBD1	.	CASSVAPQGSEAFF	TGTGCCAGCAGCGTAGCTCCACAGGGGTCTGAAGCTTTCTTT
TRBV5-1	TRBJ2-1	.	.	CASSFGAGGSYNEQFF	TGCGCCAGCAGCTTCGGAGCAGGAGGGTCTTACAATGAGCAGTTCTTC
TRBV14	TRBJ1-2	.	.	CASSKDSYYGYTF	TGTGCCAGCAGCAAAGACAGCTACTATGGCTACACCTTC
TRBV9	TRBJ1-3	.	.	CASSVYQGNGNTIYF	TGTGCCAGCAGCGTCTACCAGGGGAATGGAAACACCATATATTTT
TRBV7-7	TRBJ2-1	TRBD2	few	CASSLGGAGGDEQFF	TGTGCTAGCAGCTTAGGGGGAGCGGGAGGAGATGAGCAGTTCTTC
TRBV24-1	TRBJ1-4	TRBD1	.	CATSEDRERTTNEKLFF	TGTGCCACCAGTGAAGACAGGGAGAGGACAACTAATGAAAAACTGTTTTTT
TRBV5-1	TRBJ1-4	.	.	CASSVSGIDEKLFF	TGCGCCAGCAGCGTGTCGGGGATCGATGAAAAACTGTTTTTT
TRBV29-1	TRBJ2-2	.	once	CSVGIPGNTGELFF	TGCAGCGTTGGCATTCCGGGTAACACCGGGGAGCTGTTTTTT
TRBV29-1	TRBJ2-5	.	.	CSVGSDETQYF	TGCAGCGTTGGTAGCGACGAGACCCAGTACTTC
TRBV2	TRBJ1-1	.	.	CASSEQGNTEAFF	TGTGCCAGCAGTGAACAGGGGAATACTGAAGCTTTCTTT
TRBV14	TRBJ2-7	TRBD2	.	CASSQGEGTAQYF	TGTGCCAGCAGCCAGGGGGAGGGGACTGCGCAGTACTTC
TRBV11-2	TRBJ2-1	.	.	CASSTAGPSYNEQFF	TGTGCCAGCAGCACGGCAGGGCCCTCCTACAATGAGCAGTTCTTC
TRBV4-1	TRBJ2-5	.	.	CASSPGETQYF	TGCGCCAGCAGCCCGGGGGAGACCCAGTACTTC
TRBV28	TRBJ2-4	.	.	CASSLSGLAKNIQYF	TGTGCCAGCAGTTTAAGTGGCCTAGCCAAAAACATTCAGTACTTC
TRBV5-1	TRBJ2-5	.	.	CASSPQSETQYF	TGCGCCAGCAGCCCCCAGTCAGAGACCCAGTACTTC
TRBV11-2	TRBJ1-4	.	.	CASSLQQVNEKLFF	TGTGCCAGCAGCCTCCAGCAGGTTAATGAAAAACTGTTTTTT
TRBV18	TRBJ1-3	.	.	CASSPPTATGFGNTIYF	TGTGCCAGCTCACCACCAACGGCCACGGGGTTCGGAAACACCATATATTTT
TRBV23-1	TRBJ2-3	.	.	CASTGTLDTQYF	TGCGCCAGCACTGGGACCTTGGATACGCAGTATTTT
TRBV28	TRBJ2-7	.	.	CASSLRSSGAHGEQYF	TGTGCCAGCAGTTTAAGGTCGTCCGGGGCTCACGGCGAGCAGTACTTC
TRBV7-8	TRBJ2-2	.	once	CASSFEASGELFF	TGTGCCAGCAGCTTCGAAGCGTCCGGGGAGCTGTTTTTT
TRBV7-2	TRBJ1-1	TRBD1	few	CASSRQGNTEAFF	TGTGCCAGCAGCCGACAGGGCAACACTGAAGCTTTCTTT
TRBV19	TRBJ1-1	.	.	CASTGGGANTEAFF	TGTGCCAGCACTGGGGGGGGTGCGAACACTGAAGCTTTCTTT
TRBV28	TRBJ1-4	.	.	CASSLWGEGNEKLFF	TGTGCCAGCAGTTTATGGGGGGAGGGGAATGAAAAACTGTTTTTT
TRBV28	TRBJ2-7	TRBD2	.	CASRHIVLAGDTHYEQYF	TGTGCCAGCAGACATATCGTACTAGCGGGAGATACCCACTACGAGCAGTACTTC
TRBV4-3	TRBJ2-1	.	.	CASSQDSRSGSYNEQFF	TGCGCCAGCAGCCAAGATTCCAGGTCTGGCTCCTACAATGAGCAGTTCTTC
TRBV25-1	TRBJ2-5	TRBD1	.	CASSDNRGIKETQYF	TGTGCCAGCAGTGATAACAGGGGAATCAAAGAGACCCAGTACTTC
TRBV7-2	TRBJ1-3	.	.	CASCPGHLGNTIYF	TGTGCCAGCTGTCCGGGACACCTTGGAAACACCATATATTTT
TRBV2	TRBJ2-1	TRBD2	.	CASSEIAGDSDEQFF	TGTGCCAGCAGTGAAATAGCGGGAGATTCGGATGAGCAGTTCTTC
TRBV25-1	TRBJ2-5	TRBD1	.	CASRDTGGEETQYF	TGTGCCAGCAGAGATACAGGGGGCGAAGAGACCCAGTACTTC
TRBV9	TRBJ2-1	.	.	CASSYGLDLNEQFF	TGTGCCAGCAGCTATGGGCTAGATCTCAATGAGCAGTTCTTC
TRBV25-1	TRBJ1-2	.	.	CASSEWGVGGGYTF	TGTGCCAGCAGTGAATGGGGGGTCGGCGGTGGCTACACCTTC
TRBV27	TRBJ1-5	.	.	CASKPLVDNQPQHF	TGTGCCAGCAAGCCTTTAGTAGACAATCAGCCCCAGCATTTT
TRBV2	TRBJ2-5	.	.	CASSDQETQYF	TGTGCCAGCAGTGACCAAGAGACCCAGTACTTC